The rows below give T cell receptor beta chains drawn from one sample of a study of blood T cells in healthy people across ages. TCRdb itself ran the 5' RACE reads through MiXCR, one entry per CDR3 protein. The sample holds roughly 680,000 distinct CDR3 sequences, 21% seen once. Specimen: blood. The receptor source for this set is a man between 65 and 85 years old in good health. Each CDR3 is given with its conserved first and last residue. A D gene is named only where the DNA matches it firmly. Where a row states a size, it is once, few, many or the class of an expanded clone; other rows omit it.

v_call	clone_size	j_call	d_call	cdr3_nt	cdr3_aa
TRBV2	few	TRBJ2-3	TRBD2	TGTGCCAGCAAGGGACTAGCGGGAGCTCGGGGGACCAGCACAGATACGCAGTATTTT	CASKGLAGARGTSTDTQYF
TRBV7-9	few	TRBJ2-5	-	TGTGCCAGCAGCTTAGAGGAGGGACCTCAGCGGCAGTACTTC	CASSLEEGPQRQYF
TRBV7-9	-	TRBJ2-5	TRBD1	TGTGCCAGCAGTCCTACCGGGACAGGCCCTGGGAAGACCCAGTACTTC	CASSPTGTGPGKTQYF
TRBV20-1	-	TRBJ2-1	TRBD2	TGCAGCGAGGAGTCGGGACTAGCGGGTCGCCATGAGCAGTTCTTC	CSEESGLAGRHEQFF
TRBV9	many	TRBJ1-3	-	TGTGCCAGCAGCTCGGGAGGGGGTCTCTCTGGAAACACCATATATTTT	CASSSGGGLSGNTIYF
TRBV2	-	TRBJ2-2	TRBD2	TGTGCCAGCAGGGCCCTAGCGGTCAACACCGGGGAGCTGTTTTTT	CASRALAVNTGELFF
TRBV29-1	-	TRBJ2-7	-	TGCAGCGTTGGATGGGGGCGATTACACGAGCAGTACTTC	CSVGWGRLHEQYF
TRBV7-8	many	TRBJ2-3	TRBD2	TGTGCCAGCAGCTTATCGGCGGGACTAGCGAGAGATACGCAGTATTTT	CASSLSAGLARDTQYF
TRBV5-1	many	TRBJ2-1	TRBD2	TGCGCCAGCAGCCAAGACCTAGCGGACTACAATGAGCAGTTCTTC	CASSQDLADYNEQFF
TRBV4-1	few	TRBJ2-7	-	TGCGCCAGCAGCCCGGGGGGCCTAAAATGGGACTACGAGCAGTACTTC	CASSPGGLKWDYEQYF
TRBV12-3/TRBV12-4	-	TRBJ1-2	TRBD1	TGTGCCAGCAGTTTTGACAGGGCCATGTGGGGCTACACCTTC	CASSFDRAMWGYTF
TRBV20-1	-	TRBJ1-5	TRBD1	TGCAGTGCTGGGGGACAGGGGGCGAGTCAGCCCCAGCATTTT	CSAGGQGASQPQHF
TRBV28	few	TRBJ1-1	-	TGTGCCAGCACCCAACGATTTTTTGGGGATGGGGCTTTCTTT	CASTQRFFGDGAFF
TRBV6-2/TRBV6-3	few	TRBJ2-5	-	TGTGCCAGCAGTAACCGGGACTCGGGGGAGCAGTACTTC	CASSNRDSGEQYF
TRBV7-2	few	TRBJ2-7	TRBD1	TGTGCCAGCACCGGGACAGGGATCACCTACGAGCAGTACTTC	CASTGTGITYEQYF
TRBV9	-	TRBJ2-5	TRBD2	TGTGCCAGCAGCGTAGAGGGACTAGCCACACAAGAGACCCAGTACTTC	CASSVEGLATQETQYF
TRBV5-1	few	TRBJ2-3	-	TGCGCCAGCAGCTTGGGGACCAGGGTAGTCGGCACAGATACGCAGTATTTT	CASSLGTRVVGTDTQYF
TRBV7-6	few	TRBJ2-5	-	TGTGCCAGCAGCTTAGTGGCAGCATGGGAGACCCAGTACTTC	CASSLVAAWETQYF
TRBV5-1	-	TRBJ2-6	TRBD1	TGCGCCAGCAGCTGGACAGGACCTATCTCTGGGGCCAACGTCCTGACTTTC	CASSWTGPISGANVLTF
TRBV5-1	-	TRBJ2-3	-	TGCGCCAGCAGACCGGTGGGAGGATCTAGCACAGATACGCAGTATTTT	CASRPVGGSSTDTQYF
TRBV20-1	-	TRBJ2-2	-	TGCAGTGCTAGAGACGGCCCGATAAACACCGGGGAGCTGTTTTTT	CSARDGPINTGELFF
TRBV25-1	few	TRBJ1-4	TRBD1	TGTGCCAGCAGTGAAAGCGCCCCGGGACAGGCAAATGAAAAACTGTTTTTT	CASSESAPGQANEKLFF
TRBV5-1	few	TRBJ2-3	TRBD1	TGCGCCAGCAGCCCGGACAGGGGGAAGACAGATACGCAGTATTTT	CASSPDRGKTDTQYF
TRBV7-9	-	TRBJ1-1	-	TGTGCCAGCAGCTTAGAAGGGGGGACCACTGAAGCTTTCTTT	CASSLEGGTTEAFF
TRBV19	-	TRBJ1-5	-	TGTGCCAGTAGTATAGCGAGCGACAATCAGCCCCAGCATTTT	CASSIASDNQPQHF
TRBV7-9	few	TRBJ2-5	TRBD1	TGTGCCAGCAGCGCGCTGACAGGGCGAAGGGAGACCCAGTACTTC	CASSALTGRRETQYF
TRBV3-1	few	TRBJ2-7	-	TGTGCCAGCAGCCACGGGATCTACGAGCAGTACTTC	CASSHGIYEQYF
TRBV6-2/TRBV6-3	-	TRBJ1-5	TRBD1	TGTGCCAGCAGTTACGGCGGGACAGCAACTCAGCCCCAGCATTTT	CASSYGGTATQPQHF
TRBV6-5	-	TRBJ2-1	-	TGTGCCAGCAGTTCCCCTGGGGGCCCTACATTGAATGAGCAGTTCTTC	CASSSPGGPTLNEQFF
TRBV2	few	TRBJ2-6	TRBD1	TGTGCCAGCGATCCGGGACAGCGCTCTGGGGCCAACGTCCTGACTTTC	CASDPGQRSGANVLTF
TRBV6-2/TRBV6-3	few	TRBJ2-4	-	TGTGCCAGCAGGGCAACAGGGATAGGGAACATTCAGTACTTC	CASRATGIGNIQYF
TRBV12-3/TRBV12-4	-	TRBJ1-5	TRBD1	TGTGCCAGCACCTTCTCGACAGGGCCCAATCAGCCCCAGCATTTT	CASTFSTGPNQPQHF
TRBV24-1	few	TRBJ1-2	-	TGTGCCACCAGCGGTACAGGGTTTGGCTACACCTTC	CATSGTGFGYTF
TRBV10-3	many	TRBJ2-1	TRBD1	TGTGCCATCAGTCTAGACAGGGTCAATGAGCAGTTCTTC	CAISLDRVNEQFF
TRBV27	-	TRBJ2-5	TRBD1	TGTGCCAGCAGACAAAACCGGGACAGGGGCTTCGAGACCCAGTACTTC	CASRQNRDRGFETQYF
TRBV20-1	-	TRBJ1-1	TRBD1	TGCAGTGCTACAGACAGGGGGCGTAATTTTGTGAACACTGAAGCTTTCTTT	CSATDRGRNFVNTEAFF
TRBV5-1	-	TRBJ2-7	TRBD2	TGCGCCAGCAGCTCCACCGGCGGGAGTAACACACTCGAGCAGTACTTC	CASSSTGGSNTLEQYF
TRBV7-2	-	TRBJ1-5	-	TGTGCCAGCAGCGAGTCCAGGGTGGGCCAGCCCCAGCATTTT	CASSESRVGQPQHF
TRBV7-2	many	TRBJ1-1	-	TGTGCCAGCAGCTTAGCGCCTAGGGGAGGTGAAGCTTTCTTT	CASSLAPRGGEAFF
TRBV7-2	few	TRBJ1-1	-	TGTGCCAGCAGCTTCCGGGGGGGGTACACTGAAGCTTTCTTT	CASSFRGGYTEAFF
TRBV24-1	-	TRBJ2-4	-	TGTGCCACCAGTGATTCAGGGCTTAAAAACATTCAGTACTTC	CATSDSGLKNIQYF
TRBV7-2	many	TRBJ2-2	TRBD2	TGTGCCAGCAGCCTCAGCGGGAGGGGAACCGGGGAGCTGTTTTTT	CASSLSGRGTGELFF
TRBV6-2/TRBV6-3	few	TRBJ2-1	-	TGTGCCAGCAGTAGAGAAGGGACACCACAAGAGACCCAGTTCTTC	CASSREGTPQETQFF
TRBV4-1	-	TRBJ2-1	-	TGCGCCAGCAGCCACCTCTGGGGGGTCGGCAATGAGCAGTTCTTC	CASSHLWGVGNEQFF
TRBV29-1	few	TRBJ2-7	-	TGCAGCGTACCGGGACGGTTTGGCGAGCAGTACTTC	CSVPGRFGEQYF
TRBV7-2	many	TRBJ2-1	TRBD2	TGTGCCAGCAGCTTCCGAAGTGGCGGGAGGAATGAGCAGTTCTTC	CASSFRSGGRNEQFF
TRBV6-5	-	TRBJ2-7	-	TGTGCCAGCAGTTCGGGACGCCCCGGAGGCGAGCAGTACTTC	CASSSGRPGGEQYF